This T cell receptor beta chain was sequenced during a study of CD8 T cells in ankylosing spondylitis. With regard to this clonotype: The antigen remains unidentified.

Study-wide findings and caveats: Disease-associated clones were CD8+ and fairly uncommon in peripheral blood. Disease-linked clones reportedly showed significant enrichment in matched ankylosing spondylitis synovial fluid.

This CDR3 has 14 amino acids. V dropped 4 bases and J dropped 2; count of bases not matched to a gene: 0. The germline CDR1 and CDR2 sequences are SEHNR and FQNEAQ (reference sequence). Quantitative 5'-RACE with molecular barcodes generated TCR beta libraries. TCRdb called the 5' RACE reads again in MiXCR, with one record for every CDR3 protein. The sample records roughly 200,000 distinct CDR3 sequences, 9.5% to 15% being singletons. This receptor was identified in a male donor with ankylosing spondylitis or in good health (not recorded which). The sequenced sample was blood, either unsorted or a sorted T cell fraction (not recorded which). The V gene is TRBV7-9, the J gene TRBJ2-7; TRBD2 matches 12 bases. CDR3 in DNA: TGTGCCAGCAGCTCTAGCGGGGGGGCCTACGAGCAGTACTTC. This gives the protein CASSSSGGAYEQYF.